The 11 T cell receptor beta chains given below trace back to one sample, sequenced in a study of cytomegalovirus exposure and HLA in healthy donors. With 60 Vbeta and 13 Jbeta primers, the PCR was carried out. Only in-frame clones appear in the TCRdb table, and some are missing; sequencing was by immunoSEQ multiplex PCR. The sample has about 140,000 clones. The sample comprised PBMCs. All receptors come from a man aged 40-49 years in good health and CMV-seronegative.

The V call is TRBV7-8, the J call TRBJ1-1; 9 bases agree with TRBD1. This CDR3 contains 16 residues. The ends lost 5 bases at V and 4 bases at J; junction bases unmatched: 11. Germline CDR1 SGHVS, CDR2 FQNEAQ. The CDR3 sequence: CASSLRLGTGSTEAFF. The CDR3 region has the DNA TGTGCCAGCAGCCTTCGGCTGGGGACAGGGAGCACTGAAGCTTTCTTT.

The V call is TRBV5-6, the J call TRBJ1-6, with TRBD1 matching over 10 bases. This CDR3 comprises 17 residues. The J segment lost 13 bases and the V segment lost 2 bases, leaving 15 bases of the junction unmatched. CDR1 is SGHDT, CDR2 YYEEEE, per germline. The CDR3 DNA is TGTGCCAGCAGCTTAAGGGGGACAGGGGAAGGGTTACGCCCCCTCCACTTT. Its protein product is CASSLRGTGEGLRPLHF.

The V call is TRBV4-2, the J call TRBJ2-2, with TRBD1 identical over 8 bases. Germline-derived CDR1 and CDR2 are LGHNA and YNFKEQ. The CDR3 has 17 amino acids. With V trimmed by 0 bases and J by 4 bases, 7 bases remained unmatched. This CDR3 is CASSQDSFRGPTGELFF. In DNA, the CDR3 is TGTGCCAGCAGCCAAGATTCCTTCAGGGGGCCCACCGGGGAGCTGTTTTTT.

The chain recombines TRBV7-3 with TRBJ2-3, with 7 nucleotides matching TRBD2. The CDR3 spans 15 residues. Trimming cost V 3 bases and J 3 bases; bases outside gene matches: 6. The germline gives CDR1 SGHTA, CDR2 FQGTGA. CDR3 loop: CASSLDGRNTDTQYF. CDR3 bases: TGTGCCAGCAGCTTGGACGGGAGGAATACAGATACGCAGTATTTT.

The chain couples TRBV7-2 to TRBJ2-3; weak D call: TRBD1 (6 bases). The CDR3 has 15 residues. Germline loops: CDR1 SGHTA, CDR2 FQGNSA. V was trimmed by 8 bases and J by 1 base, leaving 16 bases between them. CDR3 DNA: TGTGCCAGCGGGGACCCGACAGGACGCACAGATACGCAGTATTTT. Translating it yields CASGDPTGRTDTQYF. The complete variable domain, with remaining parts taken from reference TRBV7-2 and TRBJ2-3, reads GAGVSQSPSNKVTEKGKDVELRCDPISGHTALYWYRQSLGQGLEFLIYFQGNSAPDKSGLPSDRFSAERTGGSVSTLTIQRTQQEDSAVYLCASGDPTGRTDTQYFGPGTRLTVL.

This rearrangement joins TRBV11-1 to TRBJ1-4; 10 bases are a match to TRBD1. Trimming took 5 bases from V and 8 from J; bases not matched to a gene: 5. In germline, CDR1 is SGHAT, CDR2 FQDESV (reference sequence). The CDR3 consists of 14 residues. In DNA form, the CDR3 reads TGTGCCAGCAGCAGACAGGGGGCCGGGGAAAAACTGTTTTTT. This gives the protein CASSRQGAGEKLFF.

V usage is TRBV9 and J usage is TRBJ2-1, with 9 bases aligning to TRBD2. Per the germline V gene, CDR1 is SGDLS and CDR2 is YYNGEE. The trim removed 5 bases at V and 9 bases at J, leaving 15 bases unmatched. The CDR3 is 16 amino acids. CDR3 bases: TGTGCCAGCAGTTTAAGAGGGCTAGCGGGGAACAGTGAGCAGTTCTTC. Translating gives CASSLRGLAGNSEQFF.

J is TRBJ2-3 and V is TRBV7-9; D may be TRBD1 (6 bases). Germline V lookup: CDR1 SEHNR, CDR2 FQNEAQ (reference sequence). The CDR3 is 14 residues long. With 2 bases removed from V and 6 bases from J, the gap between germline ends came to 12 bases. The CDR3 spells CASSLSQGIDTQYF. The DNA of the CDR3 is TGTGCCAGCAGCTTATCTCAGGGGATCGATACGCAGTATTTT.

V gene TRBV28 combines with J gene TRBJ1-2; D possibly corresponds to TRBD1 (6 bases). The CDR3 is made up of 13 amino acids. From germline, CDR1 is MDHEN and CDR2 SYDVKM. V was shortened by 2 bases and J by 7 bases, with 11 bases between the two germline ends. The CDR3 sequence is CASSLSGTTGYTF. CDR3 DNA: TGTGCCAGCAGTTTAAGCGGGACAACTGGCTACACCTTC.

The gene calls are TRBV5-8 and TRBJ1-2; no firm D call. The CDR3 is 15 amino acids. Germline CDR1 and CDR2: SGHTS and YDEGEE. V lost 1 base, J lost 1 base, and 11 bases lay in between. CDR3 coding DNA: TGTGCCAGCAGCTTGCCGGAGCCCGGTAACTATGGCTACACCTTC. Its translation is CASSLPEPGNYGYTF.

The chain employs TRBV6-1 and TRBJ1-1; D uncertain. Germline lookup yields CDR1 MNHNS and CDR2 SASEGT. The CDR3 length is 13 residues. V lost 0 bases and J 6 bases, leaving 8 bases between the germline ends. This CDR3 is CASSEAHTPEAFF. The DNA for the CDR3 is TGTGCCAGCAGTGAAGCGCACACCCCTGAAGCTTTCTTT.